This T cell receptor (beta chain) was captured in a study of T cells after posttransplantation cyclophosphamide. Peripheral blood was collected from the related graft donor on the marrow donation day. Method: immunoSEQ multiplex PCR; TCRdb's copy keeps in-frame clones and lacks some. The data contain about 19,000 clones, approximately 87% of them seen just once; the ten biggest clones take up 7.5% to 9.5%. Points on this clone: The target antigen is unknown.

Study-level findings and limits: Later blood repertoires were often dominated by clones from the donor CD8+ memory compartment. Tissue-infiltrating T cells from skin or gut overlapped little with blood T cells. Recipient CMV seropositivity and CMV reactivation strongly tracked TRB clonality.

V lost 1 base, J lost 4 bases, and 2 bases stayed unmatched. The CDR3 runs 15 residues. Germline V gene lookup returns CDR1 MNHNS and CDR2 SASEGT. The V gene is TRBV6-1, the J gene TRBJ2-1, with TRBD2 identical over 9 bases. This sequence was found in a man aged 30-40 years in good health and a related stem cell transplant donor. The material sequenced was memory CD4+ T cells sorted from blood. CDR3 sequence: CASSEESGGYNEQFF. In nucleotides, the CDR3 is TGTGCCAGCAGTGAAGAGAGCGGGGGGTACAATGAGCAGTTCTTC.